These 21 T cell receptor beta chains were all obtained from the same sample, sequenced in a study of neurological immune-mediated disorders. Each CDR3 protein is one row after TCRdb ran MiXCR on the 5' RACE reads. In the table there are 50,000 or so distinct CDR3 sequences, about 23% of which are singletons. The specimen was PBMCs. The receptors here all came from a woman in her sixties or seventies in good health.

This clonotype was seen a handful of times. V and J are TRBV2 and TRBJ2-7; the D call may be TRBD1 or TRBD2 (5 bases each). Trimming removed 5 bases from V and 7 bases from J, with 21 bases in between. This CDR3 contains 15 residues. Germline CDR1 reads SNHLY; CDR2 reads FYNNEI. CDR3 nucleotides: TGTGCCAGCAGTCAGGAGAGACCGGGACCGGGGGAGCAGTACTTC. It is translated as CASSQERPGPGEQYF.

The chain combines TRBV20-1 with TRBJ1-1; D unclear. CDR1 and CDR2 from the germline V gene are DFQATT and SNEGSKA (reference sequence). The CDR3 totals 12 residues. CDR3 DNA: TGCAGCCACCTCGGGAGGGTCACTGAAGCTTTCTTT. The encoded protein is CSHLGRVTEAFF.

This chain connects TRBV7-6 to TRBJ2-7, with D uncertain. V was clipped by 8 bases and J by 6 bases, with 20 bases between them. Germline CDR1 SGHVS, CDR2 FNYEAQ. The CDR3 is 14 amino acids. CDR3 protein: CASGPLQAVAEQYF. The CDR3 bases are TGTGCCAGCGGCCCCCTCCAGGCTGTTGCCGAGCAGTACTTC. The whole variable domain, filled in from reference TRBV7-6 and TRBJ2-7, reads GAGVSQSPRYKVTKRGQDVALRCDPISGHVSLYWYRQALGQGPEFLTYFNYEAQQDKSGLPNDRFSAERPEGSISTLTIQRTEQRDSAMYRCASGPLQAVAEQYFGPGTRLTVT.

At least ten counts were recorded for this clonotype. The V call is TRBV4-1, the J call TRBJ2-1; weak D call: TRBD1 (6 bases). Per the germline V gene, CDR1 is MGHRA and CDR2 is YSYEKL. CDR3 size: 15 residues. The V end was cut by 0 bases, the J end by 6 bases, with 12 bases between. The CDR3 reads CASSQDSHRVNEQFF. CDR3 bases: TGCGCCAGCAGCCAAGATAGTCACAGGGTCAATGAGCAGTTCTTC.

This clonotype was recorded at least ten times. CDR3 sequence reads: CASRRIYTEAFF. In nucleotides, the CDR3 is TGTGCCAGCAGGAGAATATACACTGAAGCTTTCTTT. The V gene is TRBV7-9, the J gene TRBJ1-1; the D is unclear. Germline CDR1 SEHNR, CDR2 FQNEAQ (reference sequence). The CDR3 has 12 residues. Trimming stripped 6 bases from V and 3 bases from J, with 8 bases between. The entire variable domain, with the rest obtained from reference TRBV7-9 and TRBJ1-1, is as follows: DTGVSQNPRHKITKRGQNVTFRCDPISEHNRLYWYRQTLGQGPEFLTYFQNEAQLEKSRLLSDRFSAERPKGSFSTLEIQRTEQGDSAMYLCASRRIYTEAFFGQGTRLTVV.

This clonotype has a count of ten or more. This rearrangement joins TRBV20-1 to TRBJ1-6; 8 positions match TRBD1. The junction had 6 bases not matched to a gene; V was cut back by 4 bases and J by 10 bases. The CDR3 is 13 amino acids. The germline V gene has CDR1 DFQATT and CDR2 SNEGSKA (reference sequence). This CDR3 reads CSAIDRGGSPLHF. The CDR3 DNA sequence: TGCAGTGCTATAGACAGGGGTGGATCACCCCTCCACTTT.

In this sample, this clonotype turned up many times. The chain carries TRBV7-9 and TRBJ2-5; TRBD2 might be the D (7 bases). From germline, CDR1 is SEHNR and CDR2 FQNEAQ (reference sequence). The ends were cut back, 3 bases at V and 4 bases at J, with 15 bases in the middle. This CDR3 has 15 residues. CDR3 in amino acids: CASSFTQGGGETQYF. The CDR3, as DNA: TGTGCCAGCAGCTTTACCCAGGGAGGGGGAGAGACCCAGTACTTC.

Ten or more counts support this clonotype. The CDR3 loop reads CASSLLQEQFF. CDR3 DNA: TGTGCCAGCAGCTTGCTACAGGAGCAGTTCTTC. The rearrangement joins TRBV7-8 to TRBJ2-1; D remains ambiguous. The germline V and J ends were trimmed by 3 bases and 10 bases, with 7 bases remaining between them. CDR1 and CDR2 (germline): SGHVS, FQNEAQ. The CDR3 sequence is 11 residues long. The full variable domain, completed using reference TRBV7-8 and TRBJ2-1, is GAGVSQSPRYKVAKRGQDVALRCDPISGHVSLFWYQQALGQGPEFLTYFQNEAQLDKSGLPSDRFFAERPEGSVSTLKIQRTQQEDSAVYLCASSLLQEQFFGPGTRLTVL.

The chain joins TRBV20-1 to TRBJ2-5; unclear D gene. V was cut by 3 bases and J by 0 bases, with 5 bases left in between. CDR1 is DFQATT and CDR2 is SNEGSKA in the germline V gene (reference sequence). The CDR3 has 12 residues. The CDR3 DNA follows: TGCAGTGCTAGTGACCACCAAGAGACCCAGTACTTC. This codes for CSASDHQETQYF.

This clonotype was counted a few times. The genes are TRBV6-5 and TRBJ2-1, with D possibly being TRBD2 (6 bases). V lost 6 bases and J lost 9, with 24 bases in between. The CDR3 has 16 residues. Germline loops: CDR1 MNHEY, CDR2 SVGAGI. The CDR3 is CASSSSRRAPICEQFF. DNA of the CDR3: TGTGCCAGCAGCTCCTCTAGGAGGGCTCCAATCTGTGAGCAGTTCTTC.

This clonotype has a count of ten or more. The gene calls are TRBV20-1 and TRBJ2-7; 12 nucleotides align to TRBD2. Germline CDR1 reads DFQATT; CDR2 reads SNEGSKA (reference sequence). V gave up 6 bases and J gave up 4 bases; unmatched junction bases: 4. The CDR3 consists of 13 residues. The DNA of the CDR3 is TGCAGTGCACCGACTAGCGGGAGATACGAGCAGTACTTC. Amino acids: CSAPTSGRYEQYF.

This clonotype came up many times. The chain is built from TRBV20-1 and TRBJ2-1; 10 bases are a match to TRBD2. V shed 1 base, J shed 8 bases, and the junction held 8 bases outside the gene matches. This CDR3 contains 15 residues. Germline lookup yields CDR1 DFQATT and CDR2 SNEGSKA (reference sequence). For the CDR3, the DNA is TGCAGTGCTAGAGGTCCTAGCGGGAGTGGGGATGAGCAGTTCTTC. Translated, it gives CSARGPSGSGDEQFF.

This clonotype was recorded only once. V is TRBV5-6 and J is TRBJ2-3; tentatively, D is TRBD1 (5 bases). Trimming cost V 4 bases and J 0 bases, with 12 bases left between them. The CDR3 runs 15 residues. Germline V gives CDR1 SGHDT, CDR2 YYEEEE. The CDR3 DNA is TGTGCCAGCAGCCCCTTGGGGCTAAGCACAGATACGCAGTATTTT. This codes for CASSPLGLSTDTQYF.

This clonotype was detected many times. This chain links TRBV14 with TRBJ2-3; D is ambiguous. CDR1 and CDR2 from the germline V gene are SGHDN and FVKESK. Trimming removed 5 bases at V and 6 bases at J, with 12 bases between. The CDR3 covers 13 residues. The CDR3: CASSYNPVDTQYF. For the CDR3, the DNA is TGTGCCAGCAGCTACAACCCCGTGGATACGCAGTATTTT.

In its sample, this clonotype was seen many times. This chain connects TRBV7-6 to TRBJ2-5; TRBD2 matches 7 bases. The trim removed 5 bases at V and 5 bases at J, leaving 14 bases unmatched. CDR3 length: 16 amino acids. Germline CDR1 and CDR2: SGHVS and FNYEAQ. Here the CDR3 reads CASSQTLAPGGETQYF. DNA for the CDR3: TGTGCCAGCAGCCAAACCCTAGCGCCCGGGGGGGAGACCCAGTACTTC.

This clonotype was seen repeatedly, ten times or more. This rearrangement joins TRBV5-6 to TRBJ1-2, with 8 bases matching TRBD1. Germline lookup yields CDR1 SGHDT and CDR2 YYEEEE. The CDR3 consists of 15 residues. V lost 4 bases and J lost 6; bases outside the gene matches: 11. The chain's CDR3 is CASSKRQGFFHGYTF. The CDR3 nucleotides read TGTGCCAGCAGCAAGAGACAGGGGTTTTTCCATGGCTACACCTTC.

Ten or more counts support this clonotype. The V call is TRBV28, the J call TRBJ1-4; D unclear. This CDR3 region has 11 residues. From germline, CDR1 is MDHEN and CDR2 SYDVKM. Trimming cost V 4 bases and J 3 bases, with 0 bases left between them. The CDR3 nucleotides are TGTGCCAGCAGTTCTAATGAAAAACTGTTTTTT. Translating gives CASSSNEKLFF.

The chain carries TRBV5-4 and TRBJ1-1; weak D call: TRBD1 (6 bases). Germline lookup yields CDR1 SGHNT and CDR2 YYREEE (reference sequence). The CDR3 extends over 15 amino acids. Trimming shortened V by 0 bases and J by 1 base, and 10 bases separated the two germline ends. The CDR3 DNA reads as TGTGCCAGCAGCTTGGGGGGGGCGCCGAACACTGAAGCTTTCTTT. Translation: CASSLGGAPNTEAFF.

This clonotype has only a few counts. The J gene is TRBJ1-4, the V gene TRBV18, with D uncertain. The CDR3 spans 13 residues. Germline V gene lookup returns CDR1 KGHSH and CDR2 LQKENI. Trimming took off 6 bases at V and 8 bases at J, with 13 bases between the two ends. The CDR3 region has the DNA TGTGCCAGCTCCACTAGGAACAGAGAAAAACTGTTTTTT. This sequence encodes CASSTRNREKLFF.

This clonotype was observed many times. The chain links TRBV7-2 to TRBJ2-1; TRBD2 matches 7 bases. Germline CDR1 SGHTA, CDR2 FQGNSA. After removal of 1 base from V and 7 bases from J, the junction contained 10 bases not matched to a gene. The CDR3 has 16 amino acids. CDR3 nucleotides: TGTGCCAGCAGCTTAGTGGGAGGGACCTGGGGGAATGAGCAGTTCTTC. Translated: CASSLVGGTWGNEQFF.

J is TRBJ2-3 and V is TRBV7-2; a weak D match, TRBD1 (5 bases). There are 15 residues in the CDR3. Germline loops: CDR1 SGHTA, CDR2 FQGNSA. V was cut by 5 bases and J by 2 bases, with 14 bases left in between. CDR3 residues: CASSPGLLITDTQYF. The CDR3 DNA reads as TGTGCCAGCAGCCCAGGGCTTCTTATCACAGATACGCAGTATTTT.